The present T cell receptor beta chain was sequenced within a study of blood T cell repertoires in COVID-19. In Seattle, patients joined the study during active infection and were tracked longitudinally. Per the authors' pipeline: Researchers report that nucleated cell counts were estimated from reference gene primer amplification. Sequencing was performed with immunoSEQ multiplex PCR; in TCRdb, only in-frame clones are kept and a portion is missing. V and J calls and clone size come straight from that table; D and trimming were deduced from the DNA. The sample records hundreds of thousands of clones, almost 90% being singletons. Sequencing was done on a sample of peripheral blood. This receptor was taken from a woman aged 40 to 50 with COVID-19, enrolled during active disease.

The CDR3 here is CASSYSTGGSSPLHF. The CDR3, as DNA: TGTGCCAGCAGTTATTCGACAGGGGGCTCTTCACCCCTCCACTTT. The chain carries TRBV6-5 and TRBJ1-6, with 10 positions matching TRBD1. Trimming removed 3 bases from V and 9 bases from J; junction bases left unmatched: 5. Per germline, CDR1 MNHEY and CDR2 SVGAGI. This CDR3 region has 15 residues.